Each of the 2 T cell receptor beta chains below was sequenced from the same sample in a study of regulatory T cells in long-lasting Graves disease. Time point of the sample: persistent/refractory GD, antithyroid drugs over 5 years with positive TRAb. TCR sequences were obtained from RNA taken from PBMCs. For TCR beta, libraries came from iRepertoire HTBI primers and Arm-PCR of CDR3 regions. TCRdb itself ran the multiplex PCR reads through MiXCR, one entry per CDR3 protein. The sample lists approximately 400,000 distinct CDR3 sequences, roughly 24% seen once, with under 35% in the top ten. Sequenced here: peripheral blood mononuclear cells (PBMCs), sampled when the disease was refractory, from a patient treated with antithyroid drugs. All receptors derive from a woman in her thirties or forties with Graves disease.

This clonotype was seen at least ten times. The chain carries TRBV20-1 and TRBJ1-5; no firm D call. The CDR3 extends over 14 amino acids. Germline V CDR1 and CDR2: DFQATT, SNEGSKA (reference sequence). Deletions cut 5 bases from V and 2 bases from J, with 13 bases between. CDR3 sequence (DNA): TGCAGTGCTCAGAACCATTTAGGCAATCAGCCCCAGCATTTT. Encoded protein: CSAQNHLGNQPQHF.

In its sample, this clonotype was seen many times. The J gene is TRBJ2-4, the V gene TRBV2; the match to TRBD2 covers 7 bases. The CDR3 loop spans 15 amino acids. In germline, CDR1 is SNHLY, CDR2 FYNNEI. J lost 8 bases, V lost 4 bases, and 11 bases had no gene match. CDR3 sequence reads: CASSAGLTVRYIQYF. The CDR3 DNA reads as TGTGCCAGCAGTGCGGGACTAACCGTTAGGTACATTCAGTACTTC.